This is a list of T cell receptor beta chains from one sample in a study of OX40 agonist ivuxolimab in advanced cancers. Libraries were prepared by immunoSEQ multiplex PCR; TCRdb keeps only in-frame clonotypes and omits some of them. There are roughly 91,000 clones in the sample; 95% to 96% occur only once, and around 2% lies in the top ten. Sequencing was performed on CD4+ or CD8+ T cells sorted from blood, taken in a trial of the OX40 agonist ivuxolimab. These receptors were collected from an adult with an advanced solid tumor such as melanoma, head and neck, liver or kidney cancer. Both conserved end residues are part of each CDR3. D genes are given only for firm matches. Rows may omit the clone size; those that give it use once, few, many or a size class.

size	V	D	length	J	CDR3	DNA
NA	TRBV13	TRBD1	15	TRBJ1-2	CASSLISDRAVGYTF	TGTGCCAGCAGCTTAATCTCGGACAGGGCGGTGGGCTACACCTTC
NA	TRBV28	NA	14	TRBJ2-5	CASSLTGSQETQYF	TGTGCCAGCAGTTTAACAGGGTCCCAAGAGACCCAGTACTTC
NA	TRBV28	TRBD2	18	TRBJ2-3	CASSSDTWTSGGTDTQYF	TGTGCCAGCAGCTCCGACACCTGGACTAGCGGAGGCACAGATACGCAGTATTTT
once	TRBV5-8	NA	15	TRBJ1-3	CASSLVWISGNTIYF	TGTGCCAGCAGCTTGGTTTGGATTTCCGGAAACACCATATATTTT
NA	TRBV19	NA	19	TRBJ2-2	CASTRLWASQGKDTGELFF	TGTGCCAGTACCCGACTATGGGCGTCACAGGGAAAGGACACCGGGGAGCTGTTTTTT
NA	TRBV28	NA	14	TRBJ2-5	CASTTGDLQETQYF	TGTGCCAGCACTACGGGAGACCTCCAAGAGACCCAGTACTTC
NA	TRBV5-1	NA	14	TRBJ1-1	CASSLEGWHTEAFF	TGCGCCAGCAGCTTGGAGGGTTGGCACACTGAAGCTTTCTTT
once	TRBV5-5	NA	14	TRBJ1-4	CASSLGDRNEKLFF	TGTGCCAGCAGCTTAGGGGACCGGAATGAAAAACTGTTTTTT
NA	TRBV29-1	NA	10	TRBJ1-1	CSVGGTEAFF	TGCAGCGTTGGGGGCACTGAAGCTTTCTTT
NA	TRBV7-3	TRBD1	19	TRBJ2-6	CASSLLGGQAPSGANVLTF	TGTGCCAGCAGCCTCCTAGGGGGACAGGCCCCCTCTGGGGCCAACGTCCTGACTTTC
NA	TRBV5-4	TRBD1	15	TRBJ1-5	CASSLGQGVSEPQHF	TGTGCCAGCAGCCTGGGACAGGGGGTATCGGAGCCCCAGCATTTT
NA	TRBV28	TRBD1	15	TRBJ2-7	CASSLPRQGVYEQYF	TGTGCCAGCAGCCTCCCGAGACAGGGGGTTTACGAGCAGTACTTC
NA	TRBV6-5	NA	13	TRBJ1-3	CASRGDSGNTIYF	TGTGCCAGCAGAGGGGACTCTGGAAACACCATATATTTT
NA	TRBV7-9	NA	11	TRBJ2-7	CASSLIDEQYF	TGTGCCAGCAGCTTAATAGACGAGCAGTACTTC
NA	TRBV29-1	TRBD2	18	TRBJ2-1	CSVASLPWPSGGYNEQFF	TGCAGCGTTGCCTCTCTACCTTGGCCTAGCGGGGGATACAATGAGCAGTTCTTC
NA	TRBV6-1	NA	11	TRBJ2-7	CASGSLYEQYF	TGTGCCAGCGGCAGTTTATACGAGCAGTACTTC
NA	TRBV7-6	NA	14	TRBJ2-5	CASSPTFVEETQYF	TGTGCCAGCAGCCCCACCTTTGTGGAAGAGACCCAGTACTTC
NA	TRBV5-6	TRBD2	14	TRBJ2-7	CASSFPSGTYEQYF	TGTGCCAGCAGCTTCCCTAGCGGCACCTACGAGCAGTACTTC
NA	TRBV4-1	NA	15	TRBJ2-7	CASSQEDRSSYEQYF	TGCGCCAGCAGCCAAGAAGACCGGAGCTCCTACGAGCAGTACTTC
NA	TRBV27	NA	15	TRBJ1-6	CASSSNGDYNSPLHF	TGTGCCAGCAGTTCCAATGGGGATTATAATTCACCCCTCCACTTT
NA	TRBV5-1	TRBD1	15	TRBJ1-2	CASSSGTGDYYGYTF	TGCGCCAGCAGCTCTGGGACAGGGGACTACTATGGCTACACCTTC
NA	TRBV27	NA	13	TRBJ1-1	CASSFPGGTEAFF	TGTGCCAGCAGTTTTCCGGGGGGTACTGAAGCTTTCTTT
NA	TRBV4-1	TRBD2	18	TRBJ2-4	CASSQDRAAGGPGNIQYF	TGCGCCAGCAGCCAAGATCGGGCTGCGGGAGGGCCGGGAAACATTCAGTACTTC
NA	TRBV4-3	NA	15	TRBJ2-6	CASSQDGAGANVLTF	TGCGCCAGCAGCCAAGATGGGGCTGGGGCCAACGTCCTGACTTTC
NA	TRBV7-9	NA	14	TRBJ2-5	CASSLRDTTETQYF	TGTGCCAGCAGCTTACGGGACACAACAGAGACCCAGTACTTC
NA	TRBV19	NA	15	TRBJ1-1	CASTGPAGMNTEAFF	TGTGCCAGTACTGGGCCGGCGGGCATGAACACTGAAGCTTTCTTT
NA	TRBV5-6	TRBD1	16	TRBJ2-2	CASSSRQGKNTGELFF	TGTGCCAGCAGCTCCAGACAGGGGAAGAACACCGGGGAGCTGTTTTTT
NA	TRBV7-9	TRBD1	13	TRBJ1-2	CASSWDRENGYTF	TGTGCCAGCAGCTGGGACAGGGAGAATGGCTACACCTTC
NA	TRBV7-2	TRBD1	15	TRBJ1-2	CASSPRQGARYGYTF	TGTGCCAGCAGCCCCCGACAGGGGGCCAGGTATGGCTACACCTTC
NA	TRBV28	NA	18	TRBJ2-6	CASSPTGAGPSGANVLTF	TGTGCCAGCAGCCCAACCGGGGCAGGCCCGTCTGGGGCCAACGTCCTGACTTTC
NA	TRBV2	TRBD2	18	TRBJ2-1	CASSEARAGLAGYNEQFF	TGTGCCAGCAGTGAAGCGCGGGCGGGGCTAGCGGGGTACAATGAGCAGTTCTTC
NA	TRBV7-3	TRBD2	15	TRBJ2-1	CASSLLADSYNEQFF	TGTGCCAGCAGCTTACTAGCGGACTCCTACAATGAGCAGTTCTTC
NA	TRBV7-7	NA	15	TRBJ2-3	CASSLGRDVGDTQYF	TGTGCCAGCAGCTTAGGGCGGGACGTGGGAGATACGCAGTATTTT
NA	TRBV28	NA	12	TRBJ2-5	CASSDSQETQYF	TGTGCCAGCAGCGACAGTCAAGAGACCCAGTACTTC
few	TRBV7-9	TRBD1	15	TRBJ2-7	CASSLQGVPLNEQYF	TGTGCCAGCAGTTTACAGGGGGTTCCGTTGAACGAGCAGTACTTC
NA	TRBV5-6	TRBD2	14	TRBJ2-7	CASSSGLENYEQYF	TGTGCCAGCAGCTCGGGACTAGAGAACTACGAGCAGTACTTC
NA	TRBV28	NA	15	TRBJ1-2	CASSSRDGPNYGYTF	TGTGCCAGCAGTTCTAGGGACGGACCTAACTATGGCTACACCTTC
NA	TRBV5-4	NA	16	TRBJ2-3	CASSPTTAYTTDTQYF	TGTGCCAGCAGCCCGACGACAGCATACACCACTGATACGCAGTATTTT
NA	TRBV7-9	NA	12	TRBJ2-3	CASSGSLGTQYF	TGTGCCAGCAGCGGTAGTCTCGGCACGCAGTATTTT
NA	TRBV7-6	NA	15	TRBJ2-7	CASSLGQGLKYEQYF	TGTGCCAGCAGCTTAGGTCAGGGGCTGAAATACGAGCAGTACTTC
NA	TRBV6-4	NA	12	TRBJ2-1	CASSDSSDEQFF	TGTGCCAGCAGTGACTCGAGCGATGAGCAGTTCTTC
NA	TRBV10-3	NA	14	TRBJ2-5	CAISPETLVETQYF	TGTGCCATCAGTCCAGAGACCCTCGTGGAGACCCAGTACTTC
NA	TRBV10-3	NA	13	TRBJ2-7	CAISERGEGEQYF	TGTGCCATCAGTGAGAGGGGGGAGGGCGAGCAGTACTTC
NA	TRBV28	NA	12	TRBJ1-1	CASSPPPAEAFF	TGTGCCAGCAGTCCCCCCCCGGCTGAAGCTTTCTTT
NA	TRBV2	TRBD1	15	TRBJ2-5	CASSEGTGFQETQYF	TGTGCCAGCAGTGAAGGGACAGGGTTCCAAGAGACCCAGTACTTC